One sample yielded the 13 T cell receptor beta chains listed below, sequenced in a study of blood T cell repertoires in COVID-19. Profiling relied on immunoSEQ multiplex PCR, and the TCRdb table lists in-frame clones only, not all of them. The table lists over 150,000 clones, about 85% of them singletons. The sequencing sample was made of PBMCs or T cells enriched from blood (not recorded which). The source is a man aged 40-50 years who had recovered from COVID-19.

Of note for this clone: At the DNA level, this CDR3 is encoded by other sequences in the same sample as well. This sequence joins TRBV28 and TRBJ2-7; 7 nucleotides line up with TRBD1. V shed 5 bases, J shed 3 bases, and the junction held 4 bases outside the gene matches. The CDR3 is 13 residues long. The germline V gene encodes CDR1 MDHEN and CDR2 SYDVKM. Written as DNA, the CDR3 is TGTGCCAGCAGTCTGGGGACAGTCTACGAGCAGTACTTC. It encodes CASSLGTVYEQYF.

The chain joins TRBV5-6 to TRBJ1-2, with no clear D. The length of the CDR3 is 14 residues. CDR1 and CDR2 (germline): SGHDT, YYEEEE. V gave up 0 bases and J gave up 3 bases, with 9 bases separating them. CDR3 nucleotides: TGTGCCAGCAGCTTGGCGGGGTCCCACTATGGCTACACCTTC. Protein: CASSLAGSHYGYTF.

This chain joins TRBV29-1 and TRBJ2-1; perhaps TRBD2 as D (5 bases). V lost 6 bases and J 7 bases, leaving 7 bases between the germline ends. The CDR3 contains 10 residues. Germline CDR1 reads SQVTM; CDR2 reads ANQGSEA. CDR3 in amino acids: CSVGLNEQFF. In nucleotides, the CDR3 is TGCAGCGTCGGACTGAATGAGCAGTTCTTC.

The rearrangement uses TRBV19 and TRBJ1-5; 8 bases are shared with TRBD1. CDR1 LNHDA and CDR2 SQIVND come from the germline V gene (reference sequence). After removal of 5 bases from V and 3 bases from J, the junction contained 6 bases not matched to a gene. This CDR3 spans 15 amino acids. CDR3 bases: TGTGCCAGTAGTCAGGGGGCCGATTACAATCAGCCCCAGCATTTT. This translates into CASSQGADYNQPQHF. Full variable domain (missing parts from reference TRBV19 and TRBJ1-5): DGGITQSPKYLFRKEGQNVTLSCEQNLNHDAMYWYRQDPGQGLRLIYYSQIVNDFQKGDIAEGYSVSREKKESFPLTVTSAQKNPTAFYLCASSQGADYNQPQHFGDGTRLSIL.

The genes are TRBV6-5 and TRBJ2-7, with 8 bases matching TRBD1. V dropped 8 bases and J dropped 7; count of bases not matched to a gene: 7. CDR3 length equals 12 residues. The V gene's germline CDR1 is MNHEY and CDR2 SVGAGI. This CDR3 is CASDDRGREQYF. Here the CDR3 DNA reads TGTGCCAGCGATGACAGGGGACGGGAGCAGTACTTC.

This chain connects TRBV15 to TRBJ2-3; 11 positions match TRBD2. Germline V gene sequence: CDR1 LNHNV, CDR2 YYDKDF (reference sequence). The V and J ends lost 3 bases and 1 base, in that order; junction bases with no gene match: 0. This CDR3 comprises 15 residues. For the CDR3, the DNA is TGTGCCACCAGCAGGACTAGCGGGGGCACAGATACGCAGTATTTT. Its protein product is CATSRTSGGTDTQYF.

The chain employs TRBV12-2 and TRBJ1-1. TRBV12-2 is noted as a pseudogene. This CDR3 contains 12 residues. The chain's CDR3 is CASRYWNTEAFF. The CDR3 nucleotides read TGTGCAAGTCGCTACTGGAACACTGAAGCTTTCTTT.

The chain employs TRBV6-2 or TRBV6-3 and TRBJ2-7, with 8 bases identical to TRBD2. The CDR3 covers 14 residues. The V segment lost 4 bases and the J segment 9 bases; nucleotides outside the gene matches: 11. Germline CDR1 is MNHEY and CDR2 is SVGEGT. The CDR3 sequence: CASSSSSGGQAQYF. For the CDR3, the DNA is TGTGCCAGCAGTTCCTCCAGCGGGGGTCAGGCGCAGTACTTC.

The chain combines TRBV28 with TRBJ1-3; no firm D call. Germline values: CDR1 MDHEN, CDR2 SYDVKM. Between the trimmed V and J ends, which lost 9 bases and 3 bases, there was a span of 12 bases. The CDR3 is 13 amino acids. The CDR3 region is CASSTGNGNTIYF. Written as DNA, the CDR3 is TGTGCCAGTTCGACGGGGAATGGAAACACCATATATTTT.

The chain recombines TRBV27 with TRBJ1-2; D possibly corresponds to TRBD1 (5 bases). Germline V gives CDR1 MNHEY, CDR2 SMNVEV (reference sequence). The V and J ends lost 5 bases and 7 bases respectively, with 20 bases between them. The CDR3 has 15 amino acids. Written as DNA, the CDR3 is TGTGCCAGCAGTCCCTCACGGGGGGTTATACTTGGCTACACCTTC. Protein: CASSPSRGVILGYTF.

This chain connects TRBV27 to TRBJ2-3; D is possibly TRBD1 (5 bases). Germline V CDR1 and CDR2: MNHEY, SMNVEV (reference sequence). The CDR3 is made up of 15 amino acids. The V gene lost 4 bases and the J gene lost 2 bases, with 13 bases spanning the gap. The CDR3: CASSSTTGPTDTQYF. The DNA of the CDR3 is TGTGCCAGCAGTTCCACCACAGGCCCCACAGATACGCAGTATTTT.

The chain is built from TRBV5-1 and TRBJ2-7; perhaps TRBD1 as D (5 bases). Deletions cut 5 bases from V and 7 bases from J, with 22 bases between. CDR1 and CDR2 from the germline V gene are SGHRS and YFSETQ. There are 15 residues in the CDR3. In DNA, the CDR3 is TGCGCCAGCAGGGCAGGGCCCCGATTGACCGGGGAGCAGTACTTC. Encoded protein: CASRAGPRLTGEQYF.

This clone was counted between two and nine times. V usage is TRBV7-9 and J usage is TRBJ1-2; D not resolved. The CDR3 loop spans 14 amino acids. V dropped 0 bases and J dropped 8 bases, with 13 bases sitting between them. Germline V lookup: CDR1 SEHNR, CDR2 FQNEAQ (reference sequence). The CDR3 is CASSLAGPRLGYTF. The CDR3 DNA reads TGTGCCAGCAGCTTAGCGGGTCCTAGGCTCGGCTACACCTTC. The whole variable domain, remainder taken from reference TRBV7-9 and TRBJ1-2, is DTGVSQNPRHKITKRGQNVTFRCDPISEHNRLYWYRQTLGQGPEFLTYFQNEAQLEKSRLLSDRFSAERPKGSFSTLEIQRTEQGDSAMYLCASSLAGPRLGYTFGSGTRLTVV.